What follows are 22 T cell receptor beta chains derived from one specimen sequenced in a study of cytomegalovirus exposure and HLA in healthy donors (TCRdb year 2017). Libraries were made using the immunoSEQ multiplex PCR assay. For the multiplex PCR, a mixture combining 60 forward primers for TCR Vbeta segments and 13 reverse primers for TCR Jbeta segments was used. The table comes from immuneACCESS by way of TCRdb, which keeps in-frame sequences with V and J called. Part of the clones is missing from these tables; in studies checked, under half for an unresolved V gene and the rest for unknown reasons. For this sample there are 85,000 to 100,000 clones; about 90% appear just once. Clones ranked in the top ten supply less than 2.5% of the sample. Input material: PBMCs. Every receptor here comes from a young man in good health and CMV-seronegative.

The J gene is TRBJ2-5, the V gene TRBV6-1; TRBD1 matches 8 bases. J gave up 10 bases and V 1 base, and 17 bases lay outside the gene matches. The CDR3 totals 17 residues. Germline V gene data show CDR1 as MNHNS and CDR2 as SASEGT. The chain's CDR3 is CASSEDPGGGTGGIQYF. The CDR3 bases are TGTGCCAGCAGTGAAGATCCCGGGGGAGGAACAGGGGGAATCCAGTACTTC.

The sample holds a few counts of this clone. The chain couples TRBV7-8 to TRBJ2-7, with 8 bases that match TRBD2. Germline CDR1 and CDR2: SGHVS and FQNEAQ. V lost 2 bases, J lost 9 bases, and 6 bases stayed unmatched. The CDR3 runs to 13 residues. The CDR3 DNA reads TGTGCCAGCAGCTTACAGCGGGAGACGGGGCAGTACTTC. Residues: CASSLQRETGQYF.

Remarks on this clone: Other DNA sequences in the same sample also yield this CDR3. The chain is built from TRBV4-1 and TRBJ1-5; D not certain. Trimming cost V 0 bases and J 7 bases, with 19 bases left between them. The length of the CDR3 is 17 residues. Germline V gene lookup returns CDR1 MGHRA and CDR2 YSYEKL. The CDR3: CASSQESAGRADQPQHF. CDR3 bases: TGCGCCAGCAGCCAAGAATCTGCGGGGAGGGCCGACCAGCCCCAGCATTTT.

The rearrangement links TRBV7-2 to TRBJ1-2; no clear D gene. Trimming stripped 1 base from V and 10 bases from J, with 16 bases between. The germline V gene encodes CDR1 SGHTA and CDR2 FQGNSA. The CDR3 contains 14 residues. Here the CDR3 reads CASSLGGSGIVYTF. CDR3 bases: TGTGCCAGCAGCTTAGGAGGTTCGGGGATCGTCTACACCTTC.

The V call is TRBV7-9, the J call TRBJ2-4; a possible D gene is TRBD2 (5 bases). Germline V gene data show CDR1 as SEHNR and CDR2 as FQNEAQ (reference sequence). Trimming cost V 5 bases and J 9 bases, with 11 bases left between them. The CDR3 is 12 amino acids. CDR3 in DNA: TGTGCCAGCAGCCCAATCCGGGGCATTCAGTACTTC. This encodes CASSPIRGIQYF.

This chain connects TRBV30 to TRBJ2-5; 15 bases are shared with TRBD2. The J call may be incorrect, as the DNA end agrees better with TRBJ2-7. The CDR3 length is 15 residues. In germline, CDR1 is GTSNPN, CDR2 SVGIG (reference sequence). CDR3 region: CAWSTRTSGRAEQYF. Written as DNA, the CDR3 is TGTGCCTGGAGTACCCGGACTAGCGGGAGGGCCGAGCAGTACTTC.

V usage is TRBV7-2 and J usage is TRBJ1-3; TRBD1 might be the D (6 bases). The germline CDR1 and CDR2 sequences are SGHTA and FQGNSA. The CDR3 extends over 19 amino acids. Trimming left V 4 bases short and J 0 bases short, with 22 bases between. CDR3 DNA sequence: TGTGCCAGCAGCTCCGGATCAGGGGCGGGTGGGGGCTCTGGAAACACCATATATTTT. It yields the protein CASSSGSGAGGGSGNTIYF.

V usage is TRBV4-2 and J usage is TRBJ2-1; weak D call: TRBD1 (5 bases). There are 12 residues in the CDR3. Trimming stripped 4 bases from V and 7 bases from J, with 8 bases between. Germline values: CDR1 LGHNA, CDR2 YNFKEQ. CDR3: CASSRRQNEQFF. For the CDR3, the DNA is TGTGCCAGCAGCCGTCGACAGAATGAGCAGTTCTTC.

The chain couples TRBV4-3 to TRBJ2-4, with 8 bases aligning to TRBD1. This CDR3 region has 19 residues. J lost 0 bases, V lost 0 bases, and 10 bases had no gene match. Germline assignment: CDR1 LGHNA and CDR2 YSLEER. CDR3 protein: CASSQDWGRDRIAKNIQYF. The DNA of the CDR3 is TGCGCCAGCAGCCAAGATTGGGGACGGGACAGGATAGCCAAAAACATTCAGTACTTC.

The chain joins TRBV5-6 to TRBJ2-7, with D perhaps TRBD2 (6 bases). V was clipped by 2 bases and J by 7 bases, with 22 bases between them. The CDR3 totals 16 residues. Germline-derived CDR1 and CDR2 are SGHDT and YYEEEE. The CDR3 spells CASSFTVGGPGREQYF. The CDR3 DNA follows: TGTGCCAGCAGCTTTACCGTGGGAGGTCCAGGAAGGGAGCAGTACTTC.

The chain has TRBV27 and TRBJ2-1, with 12 bases identical to TRBD2. Germline V gene sequence: CDR1 MNHEY, CDR2 SMNVEV (reference sequence). There are 18 residues in the CDR3. The trim removed 3 bases at V and 3 bases at J, leaving 9 bases unmatched. CDR3 coding DNA: TGTGCCAGCAGTTTTACCCCTTCGACTAGCGGGGGCTACAATGAGCAGTTCTTC. This sequence encodes CASSFTPSTSGGYNEQFF.

The rearrangement uses TRBV5-4 and TRBJ1-3; D is perhaps TRBD1 (5 bases). The germline gives CDR1 SGHNT, CDR2 YYREEE (reference sequence). Trimming took 0 bases from V and 0 from J, leaving 13 bases between them. CDR3 size: 17 residues. The CDR3, as DNA: TGTGCCAGCAGCTTGGGCCCGGACAAACACTCTGGAAACACCATATATTTT. Protein sequence: CASSLGPDKHSGNTIYF.

CDR3 loop: CASSYSRAQETQYF. The CDR3 bases are TGTGCCAGCAGTTACTCGAGGGCACAAGAGACCCAGTACTTC. The chain carries TRBV6-6 and TRBJ2-7, with D possibly matching TRBD2 (5 bases). Near its end, the DNA agrees better with TRBJ2-5, so the J call may be wrong. The CDR3 totals 14 residues. The germline gives CDR1 MNHNY, CDR2 SVGAGI (reference sequence).

The rearrangement joins TRBV5-1 to TRBJ2-1; a weak D match, TRBD1 (5 bases). V lost 4 bases, J lost 1 base, and 12 bases lay in between. Germline CDR1 is SGHRS and CDR2 is YFSETQ. The CDR3 sequence is 15 residues long. For the CDR3, the DNA is TGCGCCAGCAGCCACCTAGGGGTGTCCTACAATGAGCAGTTCTTC. It is translated as CASSHLGVSYNEQFF.

The gene calls are TRBV4-3 and TRBJ2-1, with 8 bases matching TRBD1. The germline CDR1 and CDR2 sequences are LGHNA and YSLEER. The CDR3 covers 14 residues. V shed 1 base and J 6 bases; nucleotides not matched to a gene: 2. For the CDR3, the DNA is TGCGCCAGCAGCCAAGGACAGGGGATCAATGAGCAGTTCTTC. This sequence encodes CASSQGQGINEQFF.

The rearrangement links TRBV7-9 to TRBJ1-1, with D unclear. From germline, CDR1 is SEHNR and CDR2 FQNEAQ (reference sequence). There are 15 residues in the CDR3. V gave up 1 base and J gave up 1 base, with 10 bases separating them. DNA of the CDR3: TGTGCCAGCAGCTTAGACTTCGGGGAGAACACTGAAGCTTTCTTT. The encoded protein is CASSLDFGENTEAFF. Full variable domain (remainder filled in from reference TRBV7-9 and TRBJ1-1): DTGVSQNPRHKITKRGQNVTFRCDPISEHNRLYWYRQTLGQGPEFLTYFQNEAQLEKSRLLSDRFSAERPKGSFSTLEIQRTEQGDSAMYLCASSLDFGENTEAFFGQGTRLTVV.

This sequence joins TRBV27 and TRBJ2-7, with D perhaps matching TRBD2 (6 bases). V shed 5 bases and J shed 3 bases, with 17 bases lying between them. Germline CDR1 MNHEY, CDR2 SMNVEV (reference sequence). The CDR3 covers 15 residues. The CDR3 DNA is TGTGCCAGCAGTGCTTGGGACCCGGGGGACTACGAGCAGTACTTC. This encodes CASSAWDPGDYEQYF.

This chain uses TRBV7-8 with TRBJ2-7, with 10 positions matching TRBD2. The V gene's germline CDR1 is SGHVS and CDR2 FQNEAQ. This CDR3 has 16 residues. The V segment lost 1 base and the J segment 5 bases; nucleotides outside the gene matches: 8. CDR3 in amino acids: CASSLGPGLASNEQYF. The CDR3 coding sequence is TGTGCCAGCAGCTTAGGGCCGGGACTAGCGAGCAACGAGCAGTACTTC.

The V call is TRBV2, the J call TRBJ2-5; possibly TRBD1 for D (5 bases). V lost 2 bases, J lost 8 bases, and 15 bases lay in between. This CDR3 comprises 14 residues. Looked up from germline, CDR1 is SNHLY and CDR2 is FYNNEI. CDR3 nucleotides: TGTGCCAGCAGTGAATCCAGGGTATTGATAACCCAGTACTTC. It encodes CASSESRVLITQYF. The full variable domain, in which reference TRBV2 and TRBJ2-5 provide the parts outside the CDR3, is EPEVTQTPSHQVTQMGQEVILRCVPISNHLYFYWYRQILGQKVEFLVSFYNNEISEKSEIFDDQFSVERPDGSNFTLKIRSTKLEDSAMYFCASSESRVLITQYFGPGTRLLVL.

The rearrangement joins TRBV2 to TRBJ1-1, with D maybe TRBD1 (5 bases). CDR1 is SNHLY and CDR2 is FYNNEI in the germline V gene. CDR3 size: 14 residues. V was cut by 4 bases and J by 3 bases, with 12 bases left in between. The CDR3 protein is CASSGAVRDTEAFF. Written as DNA, the CDR3 is TGTGCCAGCAGTGGGGCAGTCAGGGACACTGAAGCTTTCTTT.

The chain recombines TRBV29-1 with TRBJ1-5; a possible D gene is TRBD1 (5 bases). Trimming removed 4 bases at V and 3 bases at J, with 10 bases between. The CDR3 spans 13 residues. Germline V gives CDR1 SQVTM, CDR2 ANQGSEA. CDR3 residues: CSVVSGVNQPQHF. The CDR3 DNA sequence: TGCAGCGTTGTGTCGGGGGTCAATCAGCCCCAGCATTTT. Based on the CDR3 plus reference TRBV29-1 and TRBJ1-5, the full variable domain is SAVISQKPSRDICQRGTSLTIQCQVDSQVTMMFWYRQQPGQSLTLIATANQGSEATYESGFVIDKFPISRPNLTFSTLTVSNMSPEDSSIYLCSVVSGVNQPQHFGDGTRLSIL.

V is TRBV27 and J is TRBJ2-7; weak D call: TRBD1 (6 bases). Trimming cost V 3 bases and J 4 bases, with 22 bases left between them. Germline values: CDR1 MNHEY, CDR2 SMNVEV (reference sequence). This CDR3 has 17 residues. The DNA for the CDR3 is TGTGCCAGCAGTTTTTTGGGTGGGACACACAGTGTGTACGAGCAGTACTTC. This sequence encodes CASSFLGGTHSVYEQYF.